This T cell receptor beta chain was captured by sequencing in a study of blood T cell repertoires in COVID-19. Overall study context: Samples taken during acute and convalescent COVID-19 were collected in the United States, Italy and Spain. T cells, B-cell-depleted T cells, or PBMCs provided the cDNA or gDNA that served as material.

The germline gives CDR1 SGHDT, CDR2 YYEEEE. V lost 4 bases and J lost 7; bases outside the gene matches: 4. This CDR3 contains 13 residues. In the original processing: The assay estimated nucleated cells by amplifying reference gene primers. Sequencing used immunoSEQ multiplex PCR; TCRdb keeps in-frame clones, though not all of them. V, J and clone size derive from that table, while D and trimming were established from the DNA sequence. The sample records about 300,000 clones, around 85% being singletons. Individuals drawn from about 26 US areas were about 18 to 95 years old. The chain couples TRBV5-6 to TRBJ2-1, with 8 bases matching TRBD2. Sequenced material: PBMCs or T cells enriched from blood (not recorded which). The TCR comes from a man younger than 40 who had recovered from COVID-19. CDR3 sequence (DNA): TGTGCCAGCAGCAGCGGGACTAGAAATGAGCAGTTCTTC. This encodes CASSSGTRNEQFF. Full variable domain (remainder filled in from reference TRBV5-6 and TRBJ2-1): DAGVTQSPTHLIKTRGQQVTLRCSPKSGHDTVSWYQQALGQGPQFIFQYYEEEERQRGNFPDRFSGHQFPNYSSELNVNALLLGDSALYLCASSSGTRNEQFFGPGTRLTVL.